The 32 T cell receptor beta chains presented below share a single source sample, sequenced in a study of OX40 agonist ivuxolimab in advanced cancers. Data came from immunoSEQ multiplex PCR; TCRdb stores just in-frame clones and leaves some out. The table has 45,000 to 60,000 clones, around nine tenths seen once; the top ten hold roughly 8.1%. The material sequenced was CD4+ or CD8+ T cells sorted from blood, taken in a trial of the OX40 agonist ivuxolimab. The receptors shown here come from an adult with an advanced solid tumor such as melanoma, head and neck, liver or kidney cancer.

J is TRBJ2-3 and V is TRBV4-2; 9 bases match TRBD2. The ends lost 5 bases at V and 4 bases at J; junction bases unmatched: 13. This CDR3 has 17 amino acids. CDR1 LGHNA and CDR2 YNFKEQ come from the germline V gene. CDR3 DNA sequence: TGTGCCAGCAGCAAAGGCCTTGGCGGGAGGGCCCCAGATACGCAGTATTTT. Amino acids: CASSKGLGGRAPDTQYF.

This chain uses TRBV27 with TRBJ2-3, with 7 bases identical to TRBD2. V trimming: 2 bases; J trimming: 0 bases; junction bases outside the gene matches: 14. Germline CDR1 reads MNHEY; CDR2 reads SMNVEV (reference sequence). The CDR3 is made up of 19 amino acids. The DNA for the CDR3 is TGTGCCAGCAGTTTAGGAGGGGTAAGGGGCGGGGGAAGCACAGATACGCAGTATTTT. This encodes CASSLGGVRGGGSTDTQYF.

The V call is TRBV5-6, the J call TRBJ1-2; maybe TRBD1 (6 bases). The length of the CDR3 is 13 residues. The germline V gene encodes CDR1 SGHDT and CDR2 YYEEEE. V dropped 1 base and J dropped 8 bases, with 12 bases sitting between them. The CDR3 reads CASSLTGPWGYTF. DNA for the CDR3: TGTGCCAGCAGCTTGACAGGGCCCTGGGGCTACACCTTC.

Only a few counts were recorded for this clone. CDR3 nucleotides: TGCGCCAGCAGCTCAACGGGACCCAACACCGGGGAGCTGTTTTTT. Its protein is CASSSTGPNTGELFF. This rearrangement joins TRBV5-1 to TRBJ2-2; D may match TRBD1 or TRBD2 (5 bases each). This CDR3 spans 15 amino acids. Germline lookup yields CDR1 SGHRS and CDR2 YFSETQ. V gave up 3 bases and J gave up 2 bases, with 11 bases separating them.

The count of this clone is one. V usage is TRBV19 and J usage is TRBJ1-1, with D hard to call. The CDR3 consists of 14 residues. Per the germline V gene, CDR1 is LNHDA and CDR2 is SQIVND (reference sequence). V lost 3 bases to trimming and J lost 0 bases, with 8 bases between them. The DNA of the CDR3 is TGTGCCAGTAGTATCGGCAGATTGAACACTGAAGCTTTCTTT. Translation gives CASSIGRLNTEAFF.

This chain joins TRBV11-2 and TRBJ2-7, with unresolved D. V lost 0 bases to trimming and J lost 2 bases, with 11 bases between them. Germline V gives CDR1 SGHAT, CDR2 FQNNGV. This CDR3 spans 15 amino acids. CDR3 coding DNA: TGTGCCAGCAGCTTAGATCTGTACTCCACCTACGAGCAGTACTTC. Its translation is CASSLDLYSTYEQYF. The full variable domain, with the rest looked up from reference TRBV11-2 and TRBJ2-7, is EAGVAQSPRYKIIEKRQSVAFWCNPISGHATLYWYQQILGQGPKLLIQFQNNGVVDDSQLPKDRFSAERLKGVDSTLKIQPAKLEDSAVYLCASSLDLYSTYEQYFGPGTRLTVT.

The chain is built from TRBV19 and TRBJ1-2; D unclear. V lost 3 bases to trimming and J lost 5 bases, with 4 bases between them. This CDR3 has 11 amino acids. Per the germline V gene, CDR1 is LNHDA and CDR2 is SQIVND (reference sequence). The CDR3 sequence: CASSIRYGYTF. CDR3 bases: TGTGCCAGTAGTATCAGATATGGCTACACCTTC.

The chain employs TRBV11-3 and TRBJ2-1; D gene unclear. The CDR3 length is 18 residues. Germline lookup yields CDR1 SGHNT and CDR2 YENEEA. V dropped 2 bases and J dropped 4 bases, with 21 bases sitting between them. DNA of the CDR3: TGTGCCAGCAGCTTAACTTCTGAGCTGCAGGCGAATTACAATGAGCAGTTCTTC. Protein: CASSLTSELQANYNEQFF.

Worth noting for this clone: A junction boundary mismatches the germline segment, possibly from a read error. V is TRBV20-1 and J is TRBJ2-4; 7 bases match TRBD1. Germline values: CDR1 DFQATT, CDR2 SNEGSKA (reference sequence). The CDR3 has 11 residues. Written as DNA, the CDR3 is TGCAGTGCGCCGCTCTCCGGGACAGTCGGCTTC. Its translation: CSAPLSGTVGF.

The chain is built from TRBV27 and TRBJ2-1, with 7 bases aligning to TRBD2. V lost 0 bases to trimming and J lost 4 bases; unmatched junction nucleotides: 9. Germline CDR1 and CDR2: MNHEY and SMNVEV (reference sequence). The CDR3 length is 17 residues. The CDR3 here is CASSLSSLRERYNEQFF. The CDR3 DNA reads TGTGCCAGCAGTTTATCCTCTTTGCGGGAGCGGTACAATGAGCAGTTCTTC.

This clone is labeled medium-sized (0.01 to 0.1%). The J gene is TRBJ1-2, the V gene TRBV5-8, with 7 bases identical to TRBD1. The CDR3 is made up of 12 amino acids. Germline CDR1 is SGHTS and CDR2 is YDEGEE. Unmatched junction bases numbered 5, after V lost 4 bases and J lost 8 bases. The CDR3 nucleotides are TGTGCCAGCAGCCGTACAGGGGTCGGCTACACCTTC. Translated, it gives CASSRTGVGYTF.

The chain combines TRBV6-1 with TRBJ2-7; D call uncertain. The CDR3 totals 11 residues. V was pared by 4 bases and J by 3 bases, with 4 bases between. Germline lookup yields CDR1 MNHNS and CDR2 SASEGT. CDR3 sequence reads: CASSVNYEQYF. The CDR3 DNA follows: TGTGCCAGCAGTGTTAACTACGAGCAGTACTTC.

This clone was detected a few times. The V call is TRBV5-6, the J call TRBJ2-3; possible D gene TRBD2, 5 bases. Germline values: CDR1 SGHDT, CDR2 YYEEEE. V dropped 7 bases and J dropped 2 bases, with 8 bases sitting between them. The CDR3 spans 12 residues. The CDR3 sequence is CASEGLTDTQYF. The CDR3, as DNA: TGTGCCAGCGAGGGTCTCACAGATACGCAGTATTTT.

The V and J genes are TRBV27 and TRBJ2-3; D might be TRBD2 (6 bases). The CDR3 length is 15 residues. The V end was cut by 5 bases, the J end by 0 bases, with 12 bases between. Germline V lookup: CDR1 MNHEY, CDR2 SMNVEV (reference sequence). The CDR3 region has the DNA TGTGCCAGCAGTCTTCTAGCGCAGAGCACAGATACGCAGTATTTT. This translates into CASSLLAQSTDTQYF.

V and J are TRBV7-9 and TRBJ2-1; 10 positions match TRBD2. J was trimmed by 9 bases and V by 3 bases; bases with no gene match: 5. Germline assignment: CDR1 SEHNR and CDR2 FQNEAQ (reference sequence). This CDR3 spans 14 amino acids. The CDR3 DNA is TGTGCCAGCAGCTTTAAGCGGGAGGGGAGTGAGCAGTTCTTC. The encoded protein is CASSFKREGSEQFF. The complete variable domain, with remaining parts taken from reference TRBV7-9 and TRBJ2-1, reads DTGVSQNPRHKITKRGQNVTFRCDPISEHNRLYWYRQTLGQGPEFLTYFQNEAQLEKSRLLSDRFSAERPKGSFSTLEIQRTEQGDSAMYLCASSFKREGSEQFFGPGTRLTVL.

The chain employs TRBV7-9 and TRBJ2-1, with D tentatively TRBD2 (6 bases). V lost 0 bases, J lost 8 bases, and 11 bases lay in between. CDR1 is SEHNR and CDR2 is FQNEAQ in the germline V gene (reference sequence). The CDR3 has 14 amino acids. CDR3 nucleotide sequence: TGTGCCAGCAGCTTAGCGGGAGGCCCGGATGAGCAGTTCTTC. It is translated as CASSLAGGPDEQFF.

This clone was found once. The CDR3 sequence: CASSPGISYEQYF. Written as DNA, the CDR3 is TGCGCCAGCAGTCCCGGGATCTCCTACGAGCAGTACTTC. This chain uses TRBV10-1 with TRBJ2-7, with a possible D match to TRBD2 (5 bases). The CDR3 has 13 amino acids. The germline V gene encodes CDR1 WNHNN and CDR2 SYGVQD (reference sequence). V shed 5 bases and J shed 0 bases, with 8 bases lying between them.

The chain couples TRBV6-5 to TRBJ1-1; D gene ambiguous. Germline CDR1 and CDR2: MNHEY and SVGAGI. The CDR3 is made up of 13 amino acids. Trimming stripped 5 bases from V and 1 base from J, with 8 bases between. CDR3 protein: CASSIVGNTEAFF. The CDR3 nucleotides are TGTGCCAGCAGTATAGTGGGGAACACTGAAGCTTTCTTT.

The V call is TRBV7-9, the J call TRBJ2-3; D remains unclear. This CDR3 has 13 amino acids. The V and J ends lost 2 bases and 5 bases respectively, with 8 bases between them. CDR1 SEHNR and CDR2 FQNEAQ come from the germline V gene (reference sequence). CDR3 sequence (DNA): TGTGCCAGCAGCTTAATAGGCGGAGATACGCAGTATTTT. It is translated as CASSLIGGDTQYF.

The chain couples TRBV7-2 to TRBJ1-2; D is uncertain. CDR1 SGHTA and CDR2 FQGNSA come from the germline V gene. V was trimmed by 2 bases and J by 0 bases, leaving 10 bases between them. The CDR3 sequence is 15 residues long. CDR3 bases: TGTGCCAGCAGCTTAAATAGGATTACTAACTATGGCTACACCTTC. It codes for CASSLNRITNYGYTF.

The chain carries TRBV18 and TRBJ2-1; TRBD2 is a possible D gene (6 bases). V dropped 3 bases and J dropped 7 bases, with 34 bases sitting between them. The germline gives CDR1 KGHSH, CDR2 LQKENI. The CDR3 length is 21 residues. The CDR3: CASSPPPRRGLLPLWQNEQFF. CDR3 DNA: TGTGCCAGCTCACCCCCCCCGAGGAGGGGCCTGCTACCGCTCTGGCAAAATGAGCAGTTCTTC.

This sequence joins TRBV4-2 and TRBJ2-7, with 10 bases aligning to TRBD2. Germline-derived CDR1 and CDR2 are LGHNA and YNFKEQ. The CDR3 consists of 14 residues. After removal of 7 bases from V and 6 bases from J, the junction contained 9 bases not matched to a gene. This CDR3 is CASTPAGGKVEQYF. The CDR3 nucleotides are TGTGCCAGCACCCCAGCGGGAGGGAAAGTCGAGCAGTACTTC.

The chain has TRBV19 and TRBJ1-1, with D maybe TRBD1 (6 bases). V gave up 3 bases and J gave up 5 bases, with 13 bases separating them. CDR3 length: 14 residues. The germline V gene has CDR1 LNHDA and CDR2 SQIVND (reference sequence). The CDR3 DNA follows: TGTGCCAGTAGTATTGTGGGAGGGGGAACTGAAGCTTTCTTT. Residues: CASSIVGGGTEAFF.

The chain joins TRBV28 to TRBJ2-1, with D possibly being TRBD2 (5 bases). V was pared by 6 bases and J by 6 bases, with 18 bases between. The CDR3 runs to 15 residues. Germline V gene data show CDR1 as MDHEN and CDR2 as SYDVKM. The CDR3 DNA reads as TGTGCCAGCAGCCAGACTACCCTCTGGGGCAATGAGCAGTTCTTC. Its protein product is CASSQTTLWGNEQFF.

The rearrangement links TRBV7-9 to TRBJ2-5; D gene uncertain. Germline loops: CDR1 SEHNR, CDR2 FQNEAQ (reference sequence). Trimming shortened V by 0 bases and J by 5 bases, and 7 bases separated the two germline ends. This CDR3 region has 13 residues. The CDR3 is CASSLAGIETQYF. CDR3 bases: TGTGCCAGCAGCTTAGCAGGGATTGAGACCCAGTACTTC.

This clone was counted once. The CDR3 reads CASSGQVEAFF. The CDR3 DNA is TGTGCCAGCAGTGGACAGGTAGAAGCTTTCTTT. The V call is TRBV28, the J call TRBJ1-1, with 7 bases that match TRBD1. The germline V gene encodes CDR1 MDHEN and CDR2 SYDVKM. There are 11 residues in the CDR3. Trimming at V came to 5 bases and at J to 8 bases, leaving 2 bases not matched to a gene.

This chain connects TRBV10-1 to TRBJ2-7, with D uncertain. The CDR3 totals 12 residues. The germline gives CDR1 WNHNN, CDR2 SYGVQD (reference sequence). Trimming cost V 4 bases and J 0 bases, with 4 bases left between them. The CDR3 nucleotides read TGCGCCAGCAGTGGGGACTCCTACGAGCAGTACTTC. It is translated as CASSGDSYEQYF.

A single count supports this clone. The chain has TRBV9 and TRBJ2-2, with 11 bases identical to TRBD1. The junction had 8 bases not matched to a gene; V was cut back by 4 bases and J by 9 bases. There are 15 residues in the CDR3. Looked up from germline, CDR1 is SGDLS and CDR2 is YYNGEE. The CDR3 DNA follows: TGTGCCAGCAGCACCCAGGACAGGGGGCACAGGGAGCTGTTTTTT. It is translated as CASSTQDRGHRELFF.

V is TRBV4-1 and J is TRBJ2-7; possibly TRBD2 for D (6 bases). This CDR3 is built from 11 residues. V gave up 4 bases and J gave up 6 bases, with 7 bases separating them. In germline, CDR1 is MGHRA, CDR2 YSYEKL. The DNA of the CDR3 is TGCGCCAGCAGCCGGGGGGTCGAGCAGTACTTC. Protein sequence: CASSRGVEQYF.

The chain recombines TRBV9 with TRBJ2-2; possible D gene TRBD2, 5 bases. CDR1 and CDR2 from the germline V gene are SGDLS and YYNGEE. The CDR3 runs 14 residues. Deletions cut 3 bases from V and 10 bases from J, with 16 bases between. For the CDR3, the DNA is TGTGCCAGCAGCGCCCGACAAGGAGGTTTGGAGCTGTTTTTT. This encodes CASSARQGGLELFF.

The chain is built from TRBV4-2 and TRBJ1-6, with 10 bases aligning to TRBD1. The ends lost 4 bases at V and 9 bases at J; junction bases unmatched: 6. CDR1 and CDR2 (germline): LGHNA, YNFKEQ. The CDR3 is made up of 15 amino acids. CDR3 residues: CASSLSGTGVSPLHF. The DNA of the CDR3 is TGTGCCAGCAGCCTATCCGGGACAGGGGTTTCACCCCTCCACTTT.

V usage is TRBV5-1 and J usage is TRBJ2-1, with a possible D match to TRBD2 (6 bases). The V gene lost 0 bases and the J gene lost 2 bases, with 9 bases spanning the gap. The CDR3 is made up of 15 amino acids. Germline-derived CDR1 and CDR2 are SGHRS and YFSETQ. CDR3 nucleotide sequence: TGCGCCAGCAGCTTGGGGGAGGCCCCCTACAATGAGCAGTTCTTC. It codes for CASSLGEAPYNEQFF.